This TCR beta chain came from a study of identical twins (dated by TCRdb to the mid-2010s). Context from the whole study: To test whether fetal clonotypes persist, the study used deep sequencing on TCR alpha and beta repertoires from monozygotic twins, unrelated adults of various ages, and cord blood. To rule out contamination, the twin experiments were replicated at different times with different library preparation protocols. General findings and caveats noted by the study authors: Invariant T cells such as MAIT and iNKT could partly confound zero-insertion analyses, though diverse VJ usage argued against this for most clonotypes. Abundant cord blood beta clonotypes carried fewer insertions; young adult naive repertoires showed a weaker similar trend, while memory repertoires showed none. A weaker excess of twin sharing was found in beta out-of-frame sequences because the signal-to-noise ratio was lowered by fewer shared sequences. Conclusions relied on cross-sectional statistical analysis, since the same donors could not be followed over many years. Compared with coincidental sharing between unrelated individuals, an excess of low generation-probability sequences was observed among out-of-frame TCR alpha sequences shared between twins. In monozygotic twins, out-of-frame TCR alpha sharing was systematically underestimated by recombination models, although the models agreed with sharing between unrelated individuals.

The germline V gene encodes CDR1 KGHSH and CDR2 LQKENI. At the junction V is shortened by 3 bases and J by 5 bases, with 17 bases in between. From the cysteine up to the phenylalanine, the CDR3 has a length of 16 residues. The retained sequence is limited to the CDR3, 48 bases, with the frame set at the first base. Every donor was a healthy Caucasian. The twin cohort comprised three pairs of female monozygotic twins, all aged about 18 to 29 years. Positive isolation kits from Invitrogen were used to isolate CD4+ and CD8+ T cell populations. Notes on this clonotype: No cognate antigen has been identified for it. Base qualities are not recorded, but no much larger clone differs from it by a single base.

Preparation of the library involved 5' RACE. Data came from an Illumina HiSeq 2000. A universal primer binding site was added through template switching, and the final cDNA carried a unique molecular identifier so that TCR cDNA molecules could be counted accurately. First-strand cDNA for TCR alpha and beta chains was synthesized from specific primers in the conserved constant-segment region. Each cDNA library was double barcoded, with a SMART-Mk sample barcode plus Illumina barcodes, to control for contamination. Two successive PCR steps introduced TruSeq adapter sequences along with Illumina sample barcodes. Sequencing of the TCR alpha and beta cDNA libraries was done on the Illumina HiSeq platform using custom primers. In the paper's pipeline: Unique molecular identifiers were extracted from raw reads with MiGEC, and CDR3 positions were determined with MiXCR. Recombination models were inferred per individual with the repgenHMM and IGoR tools using an EM algorithm. Shared clonotypes were analyzed with the tcR package in R, and sharing was normalized by the product of cloneset sizes. Out-of-frame nonproductive sequences were analyzed to study raw recombination free of thymic and clonal selection effects. TCRdb reprocessed the public reads (quality trimming at Q25 with fastp, clone calling with MiXCR) and kept in-frame beta chains. Rows merge per CDR3 protein into single entries with the most common DNA and genes. These V and J calls are TCRdb output, not the study's own analysis. The sample contains more than 400,000 distinct CDR3 sequences, roughly 15% of them found a single time. Around 0.4% of the sample belongs to the ten largest clones.

This same sample was also part of a study on yellow fever vaccine responses in identical twins. As described in the second report: According to the authors, the vaccine-induced T cell response in identical twins seemed to be partly convergent and partly specific to each individual. The study precisely tracked vaccine-responding T cell clones in identical twins.

This clonotype was sampled from a woman between 18 and 29 years old in good health. Sequencing was carried out using CD4+ T cells sorted from blood. The V and J segments used are TRBV18 and TRBJ2-1; the D gene cannot be named for sure. The CDR3 loop reads CASSPLGVLSHNEQFF. The DNA sequence is TGTGCCAGCTCACCTTTAGGAGTTCTATCGCACAATGAGCAGTTCTTC.